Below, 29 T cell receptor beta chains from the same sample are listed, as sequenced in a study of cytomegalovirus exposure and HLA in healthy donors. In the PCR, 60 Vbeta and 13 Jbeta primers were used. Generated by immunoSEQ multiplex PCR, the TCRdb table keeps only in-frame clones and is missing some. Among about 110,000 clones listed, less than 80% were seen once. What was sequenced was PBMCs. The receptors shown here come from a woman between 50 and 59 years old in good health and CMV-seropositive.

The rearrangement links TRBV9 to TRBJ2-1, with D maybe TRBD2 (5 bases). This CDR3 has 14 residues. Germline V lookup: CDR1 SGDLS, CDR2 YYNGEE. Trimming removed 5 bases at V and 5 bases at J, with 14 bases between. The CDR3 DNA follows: TGTGCCAGCAGAGGAAGAGCGGAGGACAATGAGCAGTTCTTC. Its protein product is CASRGRAEDNEQFF.

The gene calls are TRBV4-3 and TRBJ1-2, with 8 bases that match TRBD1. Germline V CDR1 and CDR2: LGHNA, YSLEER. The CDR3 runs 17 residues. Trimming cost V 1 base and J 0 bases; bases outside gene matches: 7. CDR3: CASSQALGTGTNYGYTF. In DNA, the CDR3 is TGCGCCAGCAGCCAAGCCCTCGGGACAGGTACTAACTATGGCTACACCTTC.

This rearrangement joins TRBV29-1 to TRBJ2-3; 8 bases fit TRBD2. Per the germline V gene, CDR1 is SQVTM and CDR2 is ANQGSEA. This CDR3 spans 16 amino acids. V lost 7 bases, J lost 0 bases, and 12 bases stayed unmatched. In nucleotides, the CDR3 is TGCAGCGCCGACGGTGGGGCGGGAGGAAGCACAGATACGCAGTATTTT. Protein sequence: CSADGGAGGSTDTQYF.

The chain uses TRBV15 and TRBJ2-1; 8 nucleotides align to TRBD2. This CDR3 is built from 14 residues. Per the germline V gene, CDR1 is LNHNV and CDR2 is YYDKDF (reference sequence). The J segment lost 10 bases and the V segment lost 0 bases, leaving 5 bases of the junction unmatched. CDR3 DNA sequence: TGTGCCACCAGCAGAGATCTTGTAGCGGGGGAGCAGTTCTTC. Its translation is CATSRDLVAGEQFF.

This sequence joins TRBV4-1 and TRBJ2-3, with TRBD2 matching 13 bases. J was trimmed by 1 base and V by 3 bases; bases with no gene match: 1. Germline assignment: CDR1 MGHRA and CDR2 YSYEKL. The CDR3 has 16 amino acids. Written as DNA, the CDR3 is TGCGCCAGCAGCCAGGGGACTAGCGGGGGCACAGATACGCAGTATTTT. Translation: CASSQGTSGGTDTQYF.

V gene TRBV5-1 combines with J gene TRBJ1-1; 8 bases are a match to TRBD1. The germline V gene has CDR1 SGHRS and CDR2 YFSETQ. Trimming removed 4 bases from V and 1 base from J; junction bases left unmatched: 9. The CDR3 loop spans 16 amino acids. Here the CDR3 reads CASSRGTGGQNTEAFF. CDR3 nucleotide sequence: TGCGCCAGCAGCCGGGGGACAGGTGGGCAGAACACTGAAGCTTTCTTT.

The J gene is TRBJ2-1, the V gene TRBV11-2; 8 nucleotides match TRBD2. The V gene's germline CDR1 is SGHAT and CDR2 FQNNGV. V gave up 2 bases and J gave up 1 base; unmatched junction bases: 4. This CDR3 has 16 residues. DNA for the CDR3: TGTGCCAGCAGCTTACTTGGGACTAGATCCTACAATGAGCAGTTCTTC. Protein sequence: CASSLLGTRSYNEQFF.

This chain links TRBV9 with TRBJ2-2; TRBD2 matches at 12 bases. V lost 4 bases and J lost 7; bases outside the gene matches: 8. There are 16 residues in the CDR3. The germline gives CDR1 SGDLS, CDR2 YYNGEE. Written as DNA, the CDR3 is TGTGCCAGCAGCTCCAGGACTAGCGGGGTTCTCGGGGAGCTGTTTTTT. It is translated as CASSSRTSGVLGELFF.

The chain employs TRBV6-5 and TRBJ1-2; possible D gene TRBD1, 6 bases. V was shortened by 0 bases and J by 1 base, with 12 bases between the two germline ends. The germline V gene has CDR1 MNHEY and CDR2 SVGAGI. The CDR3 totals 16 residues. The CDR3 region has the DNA TGTGCCAGCAGTTACTCGAGGGGGAGCCTTAACTATGGCTACACCTTC. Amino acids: CASSYSRGSLNYGYTF.

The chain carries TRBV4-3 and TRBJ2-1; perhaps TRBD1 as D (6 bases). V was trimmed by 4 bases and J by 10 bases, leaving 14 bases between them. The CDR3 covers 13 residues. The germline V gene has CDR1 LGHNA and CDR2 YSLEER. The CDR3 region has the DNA TGCGCCAGCAGCCCGATTGGTAGGGGGGAGCAGTTCTTC. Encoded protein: CASSPIGRGEQFF.

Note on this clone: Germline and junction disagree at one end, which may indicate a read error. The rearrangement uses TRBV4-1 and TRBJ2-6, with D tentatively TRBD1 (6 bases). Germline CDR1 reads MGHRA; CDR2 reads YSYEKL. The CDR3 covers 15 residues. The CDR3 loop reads CASSQGAGGANGLTF. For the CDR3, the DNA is TGCGCCAGCAGCCAGGGGGCAGGTGGGGCCAACGGCCTGACTTTC.

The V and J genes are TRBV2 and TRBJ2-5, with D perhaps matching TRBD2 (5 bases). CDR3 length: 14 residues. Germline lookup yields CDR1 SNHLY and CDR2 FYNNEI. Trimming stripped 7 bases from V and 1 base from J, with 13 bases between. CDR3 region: CASMTRRSQETQYF. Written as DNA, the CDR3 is TGTGCCAGCATGACCCGGAGGTCCCAAGAGACCCAGTACTTC.

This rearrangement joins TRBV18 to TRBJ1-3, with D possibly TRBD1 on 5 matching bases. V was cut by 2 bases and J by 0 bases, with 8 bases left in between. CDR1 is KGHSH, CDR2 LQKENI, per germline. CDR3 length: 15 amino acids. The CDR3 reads CASSPKDSSGNTIYF. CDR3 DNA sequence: TGTGCCAGCTCACCAAAAGACAGCTCTGGAAACACCATATATTTT.

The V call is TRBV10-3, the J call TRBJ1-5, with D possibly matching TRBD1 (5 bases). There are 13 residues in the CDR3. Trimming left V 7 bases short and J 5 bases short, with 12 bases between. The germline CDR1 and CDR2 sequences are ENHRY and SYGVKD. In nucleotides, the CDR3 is TGTGCCATCAACGCTAGGGGCGATCAGCCCCAGCATTTT. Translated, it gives CAINARGDQPQHF.

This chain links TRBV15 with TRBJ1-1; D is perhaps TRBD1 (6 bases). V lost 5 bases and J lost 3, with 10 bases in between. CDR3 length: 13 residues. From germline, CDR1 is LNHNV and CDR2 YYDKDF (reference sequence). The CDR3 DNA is TGTGCCACCAGCCCCGGACAGTACACTGAAGCTTTCTTT. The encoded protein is CATSPGQYTEAFF.

This CDR3 reads CASSQEPGFSYEQYF. CDR3 in DNA: TGTGCCAGCAGCCAAGAGCCGGGGTTCTCCTACGAGCAGTACTTC. The chain combines TRBV14 with TRBJ2-7; possible D gene TRBD2, 5 bases. With 0 bases removed from V and 0 bases from J, the gap between germline ends came to 9 bases. CDR3 length equals 15 residues. Germline CDR1 reads SGHDN; CDR2 reads FVKESK.

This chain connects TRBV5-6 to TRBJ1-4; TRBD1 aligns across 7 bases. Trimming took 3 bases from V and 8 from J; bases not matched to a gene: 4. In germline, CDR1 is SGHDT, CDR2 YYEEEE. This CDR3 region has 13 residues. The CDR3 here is CASSSGTAEKLFF. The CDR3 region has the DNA TGTGCCAGCAGCTCGGGGACAGCGGAAAAACTGTTTTTT.

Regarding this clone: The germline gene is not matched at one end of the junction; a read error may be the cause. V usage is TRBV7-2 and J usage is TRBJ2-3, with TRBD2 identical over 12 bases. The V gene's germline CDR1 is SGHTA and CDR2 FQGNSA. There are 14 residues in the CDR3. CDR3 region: CASSLKSSGGAMHF. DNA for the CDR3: TGTGCCAGCAGCCTTAAGTCTAGCGGGGGGGCCATGCATTTT.

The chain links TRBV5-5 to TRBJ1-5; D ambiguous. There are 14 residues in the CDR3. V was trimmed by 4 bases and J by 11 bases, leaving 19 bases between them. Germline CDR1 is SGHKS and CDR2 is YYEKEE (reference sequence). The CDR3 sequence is CASSQWARDVAQHF. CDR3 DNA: TGTGCCAGCAGCCAGTGGGCCCGGGATGTGGCCCAGCATTTT.

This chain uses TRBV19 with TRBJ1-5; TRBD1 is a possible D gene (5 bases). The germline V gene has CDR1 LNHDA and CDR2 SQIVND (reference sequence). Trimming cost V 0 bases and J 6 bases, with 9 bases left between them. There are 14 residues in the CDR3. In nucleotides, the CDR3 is TGTGCCAGTAGTATAGAAAAGGGGATTCAGCCCCAGCATTTT. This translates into CASSIEKGIQPQHF.

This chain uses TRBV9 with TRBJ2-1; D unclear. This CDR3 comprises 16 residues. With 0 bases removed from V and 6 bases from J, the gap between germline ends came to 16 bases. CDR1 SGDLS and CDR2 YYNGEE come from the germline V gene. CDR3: CASSVGVSPGLNEQFF. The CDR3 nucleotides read TGTGCCAGCAGCGTAGGGGTTAGCCCGGGTCTCAATGAGCAGTTCTTC.

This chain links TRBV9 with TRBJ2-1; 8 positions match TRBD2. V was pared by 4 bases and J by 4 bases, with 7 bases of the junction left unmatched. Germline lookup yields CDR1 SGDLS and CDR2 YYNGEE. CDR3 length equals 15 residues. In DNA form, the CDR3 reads TGTGCCAGCAGCCCCGGGGGGGGGCCTTACAATGAGCAGTTCTTC. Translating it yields CASSPGGGPYNEQFF. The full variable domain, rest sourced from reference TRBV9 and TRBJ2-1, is DSGVTQTPKHLITATGQRVTLRCSPRSGDLSVYWYQQSLDQGLQFLIQYYNGEERAKGNILERFSAQQFPDLHSELNLSSLELGDSALYFCASSPGGGPYNEQFFGPGTRLTVL.

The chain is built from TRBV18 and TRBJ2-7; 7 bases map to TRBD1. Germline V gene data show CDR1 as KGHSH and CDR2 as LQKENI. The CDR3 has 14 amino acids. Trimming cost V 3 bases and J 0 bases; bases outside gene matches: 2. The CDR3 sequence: CASSPGQNSYEQYF. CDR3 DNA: TGTGCCAGCTCACCGGGACAGAACTCCTACGAGCAGTACTTC. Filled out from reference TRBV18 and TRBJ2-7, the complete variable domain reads NAGVMQNPRHLVRRRGQEARLRCSPMKGHSHVYWYRQLPEEGLKFMVYLQKENIIDESGMPKERFSAEFPKEGPSILRIQQVVRGDSAAYFCASSPGQNSYEQYFGPGTRLTVT.

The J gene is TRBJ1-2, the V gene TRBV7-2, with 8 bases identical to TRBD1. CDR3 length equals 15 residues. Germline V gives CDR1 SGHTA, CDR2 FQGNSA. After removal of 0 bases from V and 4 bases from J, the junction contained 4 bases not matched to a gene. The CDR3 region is CASSLARTGTYGYTF. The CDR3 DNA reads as TGTGCCAGCAGCTTAGCTAGGACAGGGACCTATGGCTACACCTTC.

CDR3 DNA sequence: TGCGCCAGCAGCTTGGTGGGACAGGGGGGCACCCAGTACTTC. Amino acid sequence: CASSLVGQGGTQYF. The V call is TRBV5-1, the J call TRBJ2-5; 11 bases are shared with TRBD1. CDR1 and CDR2 from the germline V gene are SGHRS and YFSETQ. This CDR3 comprises 14 residues. Trimming removed 0 bases from V and 8 bases from J; junction bases left unmatched: 3.

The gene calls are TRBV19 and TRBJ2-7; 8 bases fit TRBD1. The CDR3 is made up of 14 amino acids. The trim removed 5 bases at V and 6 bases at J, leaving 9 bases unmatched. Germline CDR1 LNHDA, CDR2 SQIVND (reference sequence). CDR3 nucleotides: TGTGCCAGTAGTCCGACAGGGGAGGCGTGCGAGCAGTACTTC. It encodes CASSPTGEACEQYF.

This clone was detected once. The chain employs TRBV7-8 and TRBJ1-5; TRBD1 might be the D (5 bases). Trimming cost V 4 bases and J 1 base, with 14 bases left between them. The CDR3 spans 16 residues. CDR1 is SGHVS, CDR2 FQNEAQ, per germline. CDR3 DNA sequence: TGTGCCAGCAGCTATTCAAGGTGGGGCAGCAATCAGCCCCAGCATTTT. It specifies CASSYSRWGSNQPQHF.

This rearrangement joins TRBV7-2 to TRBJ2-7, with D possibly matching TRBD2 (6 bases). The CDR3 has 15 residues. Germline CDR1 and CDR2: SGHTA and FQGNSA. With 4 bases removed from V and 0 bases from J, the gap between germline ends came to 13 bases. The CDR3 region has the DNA TGTGCCAGCAGCTACGGAGGGAGTAGCTCCTACGAGCAGTACTTC. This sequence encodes CASSYGGSSSYEQYF.

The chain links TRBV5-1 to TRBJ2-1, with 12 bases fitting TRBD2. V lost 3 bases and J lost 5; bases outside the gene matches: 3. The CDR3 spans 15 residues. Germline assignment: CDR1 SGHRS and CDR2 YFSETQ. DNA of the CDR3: TGCGCCAGCAGCTCAAGGACTAGCGGGAACAATGAGCAGTTCTTC. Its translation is CASSSRTSGNNEQFF.